The 30 T cell receptor beta chains in this list originate from one sample, sequenced in a study of follicular helper T cells after annual influenza vaccination. TCRdb keeps only in-frame clones here, not all; method: immunoSEQ multiplex PCR. This sample has about 10,000 clones, with roughly 80% found just once. Specified time point: 2015-2016 season, 7 days after influenza vaccination. This specimen was CXCR5- memory CD4+ T cells sorted from blood, taken 7 days after influenza vaccination. The source is an adult who received the influenza vaccine.

Points on this clone: One end of the junction is discordant with germline, which a read error may explain. V usage is TRBV5-1 and J usage is TRBJ1-1; unclear D gene. Germline V gene sequence: CDR1 SGHRS, CDR2 YFSETQ. CDR3 size: 13 residues. The CDR3 sequence is CASRLEPNTEAFF. CDR3 coding DNA: TGCGCCAGCAGATTGGAACCGAACACTGAAGCTTTCTTT.

The chain recombines TRBV19 with TRBJ1-4, with D perhaps matching TRBD1 (5 bases). The CDR3 contains 16 residues. Germline CDR1 is LNHDA and CDR2 is SQIVND (reference sequence). Trimming stripped 2 bases from V and 5 bases from J, with 15 bases between. CDR3: CASSISGSGGNEKLFF. DNA of the CDR3: TGTGCCAGTAGTATATCAGGGAGCGGGGGAAATGAAAAACTGTTTTTT.

The V and J genes are TRBV5-6 and TRBJ1-1, with D tentatively TRBD1 (5 bases). The CDR3 has 13 residues. The germline V gene has CDR1 SGHDT and CDR2 YYEEEE. V lost 3 bases and J 4 bases, leaving 10 bases between the germline ends. The CDR3 spells CASSYSGVTEAFF. CDR3 bases: TGTGCCAGCAGCTATTCGGGGGTCACTGAAGCTTTCTTT.

The chain recombines TRBV5-1 with TRBJ1-4; D not resolved. The CDR3 is 15 amino acids. Trimming took 4 bases from V and 5 from J, leaving 15 bases between them. The germline V gene has CDR1 SGHRS and CDR2 YFSETQ. As DNA, the CDR3 is TGCGCCAGCAGCATAAGACCGGGCCTAAATGAAAAACTGTTTTTT. Translating it yields CASSIRPGLNEKLFF.

For the CDR3, the DNA is TGTGCCAGTGTCAGGGAGGTGGGCACTGAAGCTTTCTTT. This translates into CASVREVGTEAFF. V usage is TRBV18 and J usage is TRBJ1-1, with TRBD1 as a possible D gene (5 bases). Between the trimmed V and J ends, which lost 9 bases and 4 bases, there was a span of 15 bases. CDR3 size: 13 residues. The germline V gene has CDR1 KGHSH and CDR2 LQKENI.

The V gene is TRBV19, the J gene TRBJ2-5; weak D call: TRBD2 (6 bases). Trimming pared 9 bases from V and 2 bases from J, leaving 13 bases between. Looked up from germline, CDR1 is LNHDA and CDR2 is SQIVND (reference sequence). The CDR3 has 13 amino acids. The CDR3 reads CARDLTRQETQYF. In DNA, the CDR3 is TGTGCCAGAGACTTGACTAGGCAAGAGACCCAGTACTTC.

This chain joins TRBV5-7 and TRBJ2-7, with TRBD2 as a possible D gene (6 bases). TRBV5-7 has ORF status, its function being uncertain. V lost 3 bases and J 5 bases, leaving 21 bases between the germline ends. CDR3 length: 16 amino acids. The CDR3 here is CASSWGEPARENEQYF. CDR3 sequence (DNA): TGTGCCAGCAGCTGGGGGGAACCCGCCAGGGAGAACGAGCAGTACTTC.

The chain employs TRBV6-5 and TRBJ2-1, with TRBD1 matching over 7 bases. The germline V gene has CDR1 MNHEY and CDR2 SVGAGI. V shed 6 bases and J 8 bases; nucleotides not matched to a gene: 7. The CDR3 is 13 residues long. This CDR3 reads CASRETGSDEQFF. The CDR3 DNA sequence: TGTGCCAGCAGAGAGACAGGGTCAGATGAGCAGTTCTTC.

Regarding this clone: The junction departs from germline at one end; a sequencing error may be responsible. This chain joins TRBV2 and TRBJ1-5, with D hard to call. Germline CDR1 is SNHLY and CDR2 is FYNNEI. The CDR3 totals 12 residues. CDR3 DNA: TGTGCTAGCAGAGGCAGCGAACAGCCCCAGCATTTT. Translated: CASRGSEQPQHF.

The chain joins TRBV19 to TRBJ2-7; D is uncertain. Trimming pared 3 bases from V and 2 bases from J, leaving 11 bases between. There are 14 residues in the CDR3. Germline CDR1 is LNHDA and CDR2 is SQIVND (reference sequence). CDR3 amino acids: CASSMGPIPYEQYF. The CDR3 nucleotides are TGTGCCAGTAGTATGGGTCCTATCCCCTACGAGCAGTACTTC.

V and J are TRBV28 and TRBJ2-1; TRBD1 aligns across 10 bases. The trim removed 8 bases at V and 3 bases at J, leaving 4 bases unmatched. Germline V gives CDR1 MDHEN, CDR2 SYDVKM. The CDR3 has 14 residues. CDR3 in DNA: TGTGCCAGCCGCCGGGACAGGGGCTACAATGAGCAGTTCTTC. Its translation is CASRRDRGYNEQFF.

The rearrangement uses TRBV5-1 and TRBJ2-5; 10 positions agree with TRBD1. This CDR3 is built from 15 residues. The V segment lost 4 bases and the J segment 3 bases; nucleotides outside the gene matches: 6. Germline lookup yields CDR1 SGHRS and CDR2 YFSETQ. The CDR3 nucleotides read TGCGCCAGCAGCCGAACAGGGACAGGGGAAGAGACCCAGTACTTC. It codes for CASSRTGTGEETQYF. Full variable domain (outside the CDR3, taken from reference TRBV5-1 and TRBJ2-5): KAGVTQTPRYLIKTRGQQVTLSCSPISGHRSVSWYQQTPGQGLQFLFEYFSETQRNKGNFPGRFSGRQFSNSRSEMNVSTLELGDSALYLCASSRTGTGEETQYFGPGTRLLVL.

In nucleotides, the CDR3 is TGTGCCAGCAGCGTAGAGGGGGGTGAAAAACTGTTTTTT. It yields the protein CASSVEGGEKLFF. The gene calls are TRBV9 and TRBJ1-4, with D possibly matching TRBD1 (6 bases). CDR3 length: 13 residues. Germline values: CDR1 SGDLS, CDR2 YYNGEE. The ends were cut back, 0 bases at V and 7 bases at J, with 7 bases in the middle. The full variable domain, with the rest looked up from reference TRBV9 and TRBJ1-4, is DSGVTQTPKHLITATGQRVTLRCSPRSGDLSVYWYQQSLDQGLQFLIQYYNGEERAKGNILERFSAQQFPDLHSELNLSSLELGDSALYFCASSVEGGEKLFFGSGTQLSVL.

The table lists this clone with a few counts. This chain connects TRBV15 to TRBJ2-7; D ambiguous. Germline CDR1 and CDR2: LNHNV and YYDKDF (reference sequence). This CDR3 has 15 residues. V was pared by 3 bases and J by 4 bases, with 16 bases between. The CDR3 nucleotides are TGTGCCACCAGCAGTCCTGGACGGAAGGAATACGAGCAGTACTTC. It encodes CATSSPGRKEYEQYF.

The chain employs TRBV4-1 and TRBJ2-7; TRBD2 is a possible D gene (5 bases). Trimming took 4 bases from V and 3 from J, leaving 10 bases between them. Germline V gene sequence: CDR1 MGHRA, CDR2 YSYEKL. This CDR3 is 13 amino acids long. CDR3 sequence (DNA): TGCGCCAGCAGCCTTTTCGGGGTCTACGAGCAGTACTTC. This codes for CASSLFGVYEQYF.

V usage is TRBV27 and J usage is TRBJ1-2, with D perhaps TRBD1 (6 bases). This CDR3 has 15 residues. Germline V gene sequence: CDR1 MNHEY, CDR2 SMNVEV (reference sequence). V lost 3 bases and J lost 4, with 15 bases in between. CDR3 loop: CASSFTQDRSYGYTF. The CDR3 region has the DNA TGTGCCAGCAGTTTCACCCAAGACAGGTCCTATGGCTACACCTTC.

The rearrangement links TRBV30 to TRBJ2-2, with TRBD1 as a possible D gene (5 bases). The CDR3 has 16 residues. The V end lost 1 base, the J end lost 5 bases, and 17 bases lay between the germline ends. Germline lookup yields CDR1 GTSNPN and CDR2 SVGIG (reference sequence). CDR3 DNA: TGTGCCTGGAGTGGGCAGGGAAGGATAGAAACCGGGGAGCTGTTTTTT. Translation gives CAWSGQGRIETGELFF. Full variable domain (rest looked up from reference TRBV30 and TRBJ2-2): SQTIHQWPATLVQPVGSPLSLECTVEGTSNPNLYWYRQAAGRGLQLLFYSVGIGQISSEVPQNLSASRPQDRQFILSSKKLLLSDSGFYLCAWSGQGRIETGELFFGEGSRLTVL.

This rearrangement joins TRBV7-9 to TRBJ2-3; D unclear. V was pared by 2 bases and J by 2 bases, with 5 bases between. Germline V gene lookup returns CDR1 SEHNR and CDR2 FQNEAQ (reference sequence). The length of the CDR3 is 13 residues. This CDR3 reads CASSLQVTDTQYF. As DNA, the CDR3 is TGTGCCAGCAGCTTACAGGTCACAGATACGCAGTATTTT. The full variable domain, with the rest looked up from reference TRBV7-9 and TRBJ2-3, is DTGVSQNPRHKITKRGQNVTFRCDPISEHNRLYWYRQTLGQGPEFLTYFQNEAQLEKSRLLSDRFSAERPKGSFSTLEIQRTEQGDSAMYLCASSLQVTDTQYFGPGTRLTVL.

V is TRBV27 and J is TRBJ1-4; TRBD1 matches at 11 bases. Germline V gene lookup returns CDR1 MNHEY and CDR2 SMNVEV (reference sequence). J gave up 4 bases and V 5 bases, and 6 bases lay outside the gene matches. CDR3 length: 16 residues. The CDR3 DNA is TGTGCCAGCAGTGTAAGGGGGACAGGGGGTAATGAAAAACTGTTTTTT. Residues: CASSVRGTGGNEKLFF. The full variable domain, in which reference TRBV27 and TRBJ1-4 provide the parts outside the CDR3, is EAQVTQNPRYLITVTGKKLTVTCSQNMNHEYMSWYRQDPGLGLRQIYYSMNVEVTDKGDVPEGYKVSRKEKRNFPLILESPSPNQTSLYFCASSVRGTGGNEKLFFGSGTQLSVL.

The gene calls are TRBV9 and TRBJ2-4, with TRBD1 as a possible D gene (6 bases). Per germline, CDR1 SGDLS and CDR2 YYNGEE. CDR3 length: 15 residues. Trimming took 0 bases from V and 0 from J, leaving 7 bases between them. Here the CDR3 reads CASSVAGEAKNIQYF. CDR3 DNA sequence: TGTGCCAGCAGCGTAGCAGGGGAAGCCAAAAACATTCAGTACTTC.

The table lists this clone with a few counts. The chain combines TRBV2 with TRBJ1-2, with D tentatively TRBD1 (5 bases). The CDR3 contains 13 residues. CDR1 is SNHLY and CDR2 is FYNNEI in the germline V gene. V shed 0 bases and J shed 6 bases, with 8 bases lying between them. This CDR3 reads CASSEAGRDGYTF. The CDR3 DNA follows: TGTGCCAGCAGTGAAGCAGGCAGGGATGGCTACACCTTC. Supplemented by reference TRBV2 and TRBJ1-2, the full variable domain reads EPEVTQTPSHQVTQMGQEVILRCVPISNHLYFYWYRQILGQKVEFLVSFYNNEISEKSEIFDDQFSVERPDGSNFTLKIRSTKLEDSAMYFCASSEAGRDGYTFGSGTRLTVV.

The rearrangement links TRBV6-1 to TRBJ1-6; D not resolved. The CDR3 loop spans 14 amino acids. Trimming removed 6 bases from V and 5 bases from J, with 11 bases in between. Germline CDR1 is MNHNS and CDR2 is SASEGT. CDR3 coding DNA: TGTGCCAGCAGCAGGTCTATCGATAATTCACCCCTCCACTTT. Protein product: CASSRSIDNSPLHF.

This chain joins TRBV7-9 and TRBJ2-2; either TRBD1 or TRBD2 may fit D (6 bases each). This CDR3 has 19 amino acids. The V and J ends lost 4 bases and 1 base respectively, with 22 bases between them. Germline CDR1 and CDR2: SEHNR and FQNEAQ (reference sequence). This chain's CDR3 is CASSSYAGGRQGNTGELFF. The CDR3, as DNA: TGTGCCAGCAGCTCATATGCTGGGGGGCGGCAGGGGAACACCGGGGAGCTGTTTTTT.

This clone appeared once. The rearrangement joins TRBV4-3 to TRBJ2-1; D tentatively reads TRBD1 or TRBD2 (5 bases each). The CDR3 consists of 15 residues. The germline V gene encodes CDR1 LGHNA and CDR2 YSLEER. V shed 0 bases and J shed 7 bases, with 13 bases lying between them. The CDR3 nucleotides read TGCGCCAGCAGCCAAGAGGGACGGCCCTTGAATGAGCAGTTCTTC. Residues: CASSQEGRPLNEQFF.

The chain couples TRBV4-1 to TRBJ2-7; 8 bases fit TRBD1. V dropped 2 bases and J dropped 3; count of bases not matched to a gene: 12. The CDR3 runs to 17 residues. Per the germline V gene, CDR1 is MGHRA and CDR2 is YSYEKL. This CDR3 is CASSQFPSAGGGYEQYF. DNA of the CDR3: TGCGCCAGCAGCCAATTCCCTTCGGCAGGGGGCGGCTACGAGCAGTACTTC.

The chain is built from TRBV6-6 and TRBJ2-7; D gene uncertain. Germline lookup yields CDR1 MNHNY and CDR2 SVGAGI (reference sequence). The CDR3 is 11 residues long. The V end was cut by 4 bases, the J end by 4 bases, with 5 bases between. In DNA form, the CDR3 reads TGTGCCAGCAGTTTCCGATACGAGCAGTACTTC. Its protein product is CASSFRYEQYF.

This clone came up once. The gene calls are TRBV4-3 and TRBJ2-4; TRBD2 matches 10 bases. The trim removed 5 bases at V and 6 bases at J, leaving 7 bases unmatched. CDR3 length equals 15 residues. Germline V lookup: CDR1 LGHNA, CDR2 YSLEER. The CDR3 region has the DNA TGCGCCAGCAGCTTAATAGCGGGGGGACGAAACATTCAGTACTTC. Translated, it gives CASSLIAGGRNIQYF.

A word on this clone: Sequence at one end of the junction differs from germline and may be a read error. This sample includes further DNA sequences coding for the same CDR3. The CDR3 region is CASSPRTGDTEAFF. CDR3 DNA sequence: TGTGCCAGCTCACCAAGAACAGGTGACACTGAAGCCTTCTTT. The chain has TRBV18 and TRBJ1-1; D is possibly TRBD1 (5 bases). Germline values: CDR1 KGHSH, CDR2 LQKENI. The CDR3 covers 14 residues.

In its sample, this clone was seen a few times. The chain recombines TRBV7-9 with TRBJ1-6; unclear D gene. The CDR3 has 12 residues. The V gene lost 5 bases and the J gene lost 6 bases, with 5 bases spanning the gap. Germline values: CDR1 SEHNR, CDR2 FQNEAQ (reference sequence). The CDR3 loop reads CASSLSNSPLHF. Here the CDR3 DNA reads TGTGCCAGCAGCCTCTCTAATTCACCCCTCCACTTT.

The genes are TRBV6-1 and TRBJ1-3, with D unresolved. V gave up 7 bases and J gave up 2 bases, with 15 bases separating them. Germline assignment: CDR1 MNHNS and CDR2 SASEGT. CDR3 size: 15 residues. The CDR3 protein is CASKGEAAPGNTIYF. Written as DNA, the CDR3 is TGTGCCAGCAAGGGTGAAGCGGCACCTGGAAACACCATATATTTT.